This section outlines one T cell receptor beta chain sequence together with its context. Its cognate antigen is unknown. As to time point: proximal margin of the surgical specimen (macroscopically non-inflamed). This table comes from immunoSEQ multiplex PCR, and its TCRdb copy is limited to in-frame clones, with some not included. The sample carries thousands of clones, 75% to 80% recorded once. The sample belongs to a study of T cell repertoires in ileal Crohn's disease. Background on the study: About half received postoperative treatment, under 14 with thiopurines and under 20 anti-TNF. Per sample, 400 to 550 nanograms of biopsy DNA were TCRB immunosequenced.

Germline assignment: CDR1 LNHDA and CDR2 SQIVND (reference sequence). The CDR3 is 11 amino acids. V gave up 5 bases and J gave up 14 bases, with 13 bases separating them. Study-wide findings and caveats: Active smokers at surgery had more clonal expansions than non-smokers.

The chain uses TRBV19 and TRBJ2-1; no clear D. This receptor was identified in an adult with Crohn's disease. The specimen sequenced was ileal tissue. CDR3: CASSPGSDEFF. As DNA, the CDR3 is TGTGCCAGTAGTCCAGGATCCGACGAGTTCTTC.